The 18 T cell receptor beta chains presented below share a single source sample, sequenced in a study of beta chain features in type 1 diabetes. Notes on the study in general: The study found moderately but significantly shorter TCRB CDR3s in all four CD4+ subsets of Type 1 diabetes patients.

These receptors are not linked to any known antigen. Of the isolated RNA, all was reverse transcribed, and so the sequenced material was expressed TCRB transcripts. Data came from immunoSEQ multiplex PCR; TCRdb stores just in-frame clones and leaves some out. The table shows about 170,000 clones, with 6.5% to 9.5% occurring only once. Sequenced material: central memory CD4+ T cells from blood. The receptors were sampled from a woman aged 40-49 years with type 1 diabetes.

The rearrangement joins TRBV29-1 to TRBJ2-7; TRBD2 aligns across 8 bases. V lost 4 bases and J lost 6; bases outside the gene matches: 8. Germline lookup yields CDR1 SQVTM and CDR2 ANQGSEA. The CDR3 totals 13 residues. The CDR3 DNA sequence: TGCAGCGTTGCGCAGCGGGAGTATGGCGAGCAGTACTTC. This gives the protein CSVAQREYGEQYF.

The V gene is TRBV19, the J gene TRBJ1-5, with 9 bases fitting TRBD1. The CDR3 loop spans 16 amino acids. Germline lookup yields CDR1 LNHDA and CDR2 SQIVND (reference sequence). The V segment lost 9 bases and the J segment 2 bases; nucleotides outside the gene matches: 11. CDR3 loop: CASSGQGLSGNQPQHF. The DNA for the CDR3 is TGTGCCAGCTCAGGACAGGGGTTATCAGGCAATCAGCCCCAGCATTTT.

This chain uses TRBV9 with TRBJ2-6, with 9 positions matching TRBD2. Germline V gene sequence: CDR1 SGDLS, CDR2 YYNGEE. Losses at the gene ends were 0 bases for V and 0 bases for J; bases not matched to a gene: 7. The CDR3 runs to 19 residues. CDR3 protein: CASSVAWREGISGANVLTF. In DNA, the CDR3 is TGTGCCAGCAGCGTAGCTTGGCGGGAGGGAATCTCTGGGGCCAACGTCCTGACTTTC.

This chain connects TRBV19 to TRBJ2-5, with 11 positions matching TRBD1. The CDR3 covers 14 residues. V dropped 4 bases and J dropped 4; count of bases not matched to a gene: 2. Germline loops: CDR1 LNHDA, CDR2 SQIVND (reference sequence). CDR3 in amino acids: CASSTGQGGETQYF. The DNA of the CDR3 is TGTGCCAGTAGTACGGGACAGGGGGGAGAGACCCAGTACTTC.

The table lists this clone with many counts. This chain connects TRBV5-4 to TRBJ2-3, with 9 bases aligning to TRBD2. Germline CDR1 reads SGHNT; CDR2 reads YYREEE (reference sequence). This CDR3 is 16 amino acids long. V trimming: 4 bases; J trimming: 6 bases; junction bases outside the gene matches: 12. CDR3 coding DNA: TGTGCCAGCAGCGCCGTTTGGAGCGGGAGGTCGGATACGCAGTATTTT. Translated: CASSAVWSGRSDTQYF.

This clone has just a few counts. The rearrangement joins TRBV6-5 to TRBJ2-5, with a possible D match to TRBD1 (6 bases). CDR1 MNHEY and CDR2 SVGAGI come from the germline V gene. V gave up 0 bases and J gave up 5 bases, with 16 bases separating them. The CDR3 runs 16 residues. The CDR3 here is CASSYSFNRAGETQYF. CDR3 bases: TGTGCCAGCAGTTACTCCTTCAACAGGGCTGGGGAGACCCAGTACTTC.

This clone was recorded a few times. CDR3 sequence reads: CASSARQGYYGYTF. The CDR3 coding sequence is TGTGCCAGCAGCGCCCGGCAGGGCTACTATGGCTACACCTTC. J is TRBJ1-2 and V is TRBV13, with D possibly TRBD1 on 5 matching bases. The V gene's germline CDR1 is PRHDT and CDR2 FYEKMQ (reference sequence). V lost 5 bases and J 3 bases, leaving 13 bases between the germline ends. The CDR3 covers 14 residues. Full variable domain (remainder filled in from reference TRBV13 and TRBJ1-2): AAGVIQSPRHLIKEKRETATLKCYPIPRHDTVYWYQQGPGQDPQFLISFYEKMQSDKGSIPDRFSAQQFSDYHSELNMSSLELGDSALYFCASSARQGYYGYTFGSGTRLTVV.

This clone was seen a few times. V is TRBV25-1 and J is TRBJ1-1; 9 bases agree with TRBD1. From germline, CDR1 is MGHDK and CDR2 SYGVNS. V was clipped by 6 bases and J by 4 bases; unmatched bases: 12. There are 16 residues in the CDR3. CDR3 residues: CASSVPGQGRSTEAFF. CDR3 DNA sequence: TGTGCCAGCAGCGTCCCGGGACAGGGAAGGAGCACTGAAGCTTTCTTT.

This chain connects TRBV2 to TRBJ2-5; 11 bases align to TRBD2. The CDR3 has 14 amino acids. Germline assignment: CDR1 SNHLY and CDR2 FYNNEI. J gave up 1 base and V 6 bases, and 1 base lay outside the gene matches. CDR3 DNA sequence: TGTGCCAGCAGGACTAGCGGGGTCCAAGAGACCCAGTACTTC. Translation gives CASRTSGVQETQYF.

This clone was counted between two and nine times. The V and J genes are TRBV7-2 and TRBJ2-7; D is undetermined. CDR3 length equals 15 residues. V lost 5 bases and J 2 bases, leaving 16 bases between the germline ends. CDR1 is SGHTA, CDR2 FQGNSA, per germline. CDR3 sequence: CASSLLFADTYEQYF. The CDR3 coding sequence is TGTGCCAGCAGCCTACTTTTCGCCGATACCTACGAGCAGTACTTC.

The chain couples TRBV5-6 to TRBJ2-1; the D gene is possibly TRBD1 (6 bases). The germline V gene encodes CDR1 SGHDT and CDR2 YYEEEE. The CDR3 spans 17 residues. With 0 bases removed from V and 5 bases from J, the gap between germline ends came to 18 bases. CDR3 nucleotide sequence: TGTGCCAGCAGCTTGGAGGGCAGCTGGGGGCTACACAATGAGCAGTTCTTC. This gives the protein CASSLEGSWGLHNEQFF.

The table lists this clone with many counts. V usage is TRBV7-8 and J usage is TRBJ2-3; a weak D match, TRBD2 (5 bases). V was shortened by 1 base and J by 2 bases, with 10 bases between the two germline ends. CDR1 and CDR2 (germline): SGHVS, FQNEAQ. The CDR3 has 15 amino acids. The DNA for the CDR3 is TGTGCCAGCAGCTTAGGAGGGCCCATCACAGATACGCAGTATTTT. This translates into CASSLGGPITDTQYF.

The CDR3 region has the DNA TGTGCCAGCAGCTTCGGACAGGAGTGGGATCCGCAGTATTTT. This translates into CASSFGQEWDPQYF. V and J are TRBV9 and TRBJ2-3; 7 bases fit TRBD1. CDR3 length: 14 amino acids. The ends lost 4 bases at V and 10 bases at J; junction bases unmatched: 12. CDR1 is SGDLS and CDR2 is YYNGEE in the germline V gene. Full variable domain (remainder filled in from reference TRBV9 and TRBJ2-3): DSGVTQTPKHLITATGQRVTLRCSPRSGDLSVYWYQQSLDQGLQFLIQYYNGEERAKGNILERFSAQQFPDLHSELNLSSLELGDSALYFCASSFGQEWDPQYFGPGTRLTVL.

This clone has only a few counts. The chain uses TRBV5-1 and TRBJ2-1; 10 nucleotides line up with TRBD2. The CDR3 sequence is 17 residues long. Per the germline V gene, CDR1 is SGHRS and CDR2 is YFSETQ. The V gene end was trimmed by 0 bases and the J gene end by 8 bases; junction bases not matched to a gene: 11. The CDR3 protein is CASSLAKGLARGDEQFF. The CDR3 nucleotides read TGCGCCAGCAGCTTGGCCAAGGGACTAGCGCGAGGTGATGAGCAGTTCTTC.

This clone showed up just a few times. The final CDR3 position lacks the conserved phenylalanine or tryptophan, pointing to a likely read error. The limits of the CDR3 on the DNA are not certain, so only TCRdb's listed CDR3 is given. The chain employs TRBV7-2 and TRBJ1-5; the table's D call TRBD1 went unverified against the DNA. The CDR3 comprises 8 residues, both ends counted. The germline V gene encodes CDR1 SGHTA and CDR2 FQGNSA. The CDR3 is CASSVDRV.

The V and J genes are TRBV28 and TRBJ1-2, with D unresolved. The CDR3 extends over 11 amino acids. V lost 6 bases and J lost 4, with 6 bases in between. Germline lookup yields CDR1 MDHEN and CDR2 SYDVKM. The DNA for the CDR3 is TGTGCCAGCAGCTTCGGCTATGGCTACACCTTC. Its translation is CASSFGYGYTF.

This chain joins TRBV20-1 and TRBJ1-2, with D possibly matching TRBD1 (5 bases). The CDR3 consists of 11 residues. Per germline, CDR1 DFQATT and CDR2 SNEGSKA (reference sequence). V shed 7 bases and J shed 8 bases, with 14 bases lying between them. The CDR3 nucleotides read TGCAGTGTTGAAGGGGAGGGAGGCTACACCTTC. Translation: CSVEGEGGYTF.

The chain links TRBV5-1 to TRBJ2-1; D is unclear. The germline V gene has CDR1 SGHRS and CDR2 YFSETQ. Trimming shortened V by 2 bases and J by 7 bases, and 4 bases separated the two germline ends. CDR3 length: 11 residues. In DNA, the CDR3 is TGCGCCAGCAGCTTACTAAATGAGCAGTTCTTC. Protein product: CASSLLNEQFF.